This passage covers 27 T cell receptor beta chains from one sample sequenced in a study of PD-1 blockade in classical Hodgkin lymphoma. The time point is: cycle 4 day 1 (C4D1), after 5 to 7 weeks of nivolumab. Brentuximab vedotin exposure varied among the patients, all of whom had relapsed after autologous stem cell transplantation. Libraries were prepared by immunoSEQ multiplex PCR; TCRdb keeps only in-frame clonotypes and omits some of them. The sample lists roughly 100,000 clones, over 85% occurring once. The sample here was peripheral blood mononuclear cells (PBMCs), taken before the fourth cycle of nivolumab. Receptors originate from a human donor with classical Hodgkin lymphoma.

The chain carries TRBV4-3 and TRBJ1-2; D may be TRBD1 (5 bases). V dropped 0 bases and J dropped 5 bases, with 16 bases sitting between them. The CDR3 is 16 amino acids. Germline CDR1 reads LGHNA; CDR2 reads YSLEER. CDR3 region: CASSQDRAGGGYGYTF. For the CDR3, the DNA is TGCGCCAGCAGCCAAGATCGAGCAGGCGGGGGGTATGGCTACACCTTC.

This clone has just one count. The chain joins TRBV30 to TRBJ1-1; 11 nucleotides match TRBD1. Germline CDR1 GTSNPN, CDR2 SVGIG (reference sequence). The CDR3 spans 15 residues. Trimming took 0 bases from V and 5 from J; bases not matched to a gene: 5. The CDR3 region is CAWSVRDRGLTEAFF. The CDR3 DNA reads as TGTGCCTGGAGTGTACGGGACAGGGGGTTGACTGAAGCTTTCTTT.

The V and J genes are TRBV27 and TRBJ1-5; the D is unclear. In germline, CDR1 is MNHEY, CDR2 SMNVEV (reference sequence). Trimming shortened V by 2 bases and J by 4 bases, and 6 bases separated the two germline ends. This CDR3 contains 13 residues. CDR3 in DNA: TGTGCCAGCAGTTTAAGGATTAATCAGCCCCAGCATTTT. Translating gives CASSLRINQPQHF.

The chain is built from TRBV6-5 and TRBJ2-5; D uncertain. V was shortened by 0 bases and J by 5 bases, with 16 bases between the two germline ends. In germline, CDR1 is MNHEY, CDR2 SVGAGI. The CDR3 has 16 amino acids. Here the CDR3 reads CASSYSWRGVGETQYF. In DNA, the CDR3 is TGTGCCAGCAGTTACTCTTGGCGAGGAGTTGGGGAGACCCAGTACTTC.

The chain combines TRBV4-1 with TRBJ2-3; D remains ambiguous. Per germline, CDR1 MGHRA and CDR2 YSYEKL. V was shortened by 0 bases and J by 9 bases, with 13 bases between the two germline ends. The CDR3 is 14 amino acids. CDR3 sequence: CASSQEALEITQYF. CDR3 sequence (DNA): TGCGCCAGCAGCCAAGAGGCCCTAGAGATAACGCAGTATTTT.

This clone was seen only once. The gene calls are TRBV4-2 and TRBJ1-6, with D unclear. Trimming took 1 base from V and 4 from J, leaving 17 bases between them. Germline V gene data show CDR1 as LGHNA and CDR2 as YNFKEQ. The CDR3 runs 18 residues. The CDR3 sequence is CASSQAGVGFGYNSPLHF. CDR3 DNA sequence: TGTGCCAGCAGCCAAGCCGGAGTTGGGTTTGGGTATAATTCACCCCTCCACTTT.

V is TRBV6-6 and J is TRBJ2-1; TRBD2 matches 9 bases. CDR1 and CDR2 (germline): MNHNY, SVGAGI (reference sequence). V gave up 4 bases and J gave up 5 bases; unmatched junction bases: 6. The CDR3 runs to 15 residues. CDR3 amino acids: CASSSSSGDHNEQFF. The CDR3 DNA reads TGTGCCAGCAGTTCGTCTAGCGGGGACCACAATGAGCAGTTCTTC.

The chain uses TRBV28 and TRBJ1-2, with 10 bases fitting TRBD1. Trimming at V came to 6 bases and at J to 7 bases, leaving 5 bases not matched to a gene. There are 13 residues in the CDR3. The V gene's germline CDR1 is MDHEN and CDR2 SYDVKM. CDR3: CASRTGTGAGYTF. The CDR3 DNA follows: TGTGCCAGCAGAACCGGGACAGGGGCTGGCTACACCTTC.

The V call is TRBV6-5, the J call TRBJ2-7, with D uncertain. CDR3 length: 14 residues. V lost 6 bases and J lost 5, with 17 bases in between. Looked up from germline, CDR1 is MNHEY and CDR2 is SVGAGI. CDR3 nucleotides: TGTGCCAGCAGCCCAGTGGAAGCTTGGGACGAGCAGTACTTC. Its translation: CASSPVEAWDEQYF.

The V and J genes are TRBV6-1 and TRBJ2-7, with D possibly matching TRBD2 (6 bases). Germline V gene data show CDR1 as MNHNS and CDR2 as SASEGT. This CDR3 is 15 amino acids long. The ends were cut back, 3 bases at V and 2 bases at J, with 14 bases in the middle. This CDR3 is CASSEGGGPPYEQYF. The CDR3, as DNA: TGTGCCAGCAGTGAGGGAGGAGGGCCACCCTACGAGCAGTACTTC.

This chain uses TRBV4-1 with TRBJ2-3; TRBD2 aligns across 9 bases. Looked up from germline, CDR1 is MGHRA and CDR2 is YSYEKL. The CDR3 is 17 residues long. The J segment lost 2 bases and the V segment lost 1 base, leaving 7 bases of the junction unmatched. The CDR3 DNA sequence: TGCGCCAGCAGCCAAGGGTCTTCTAGCGGGGTCACAGATACGCAGTATTTT. Translation: CASSQGSSSGVTDTQYF.

J is TRBJ1-1 and V is TRBV20-1, with 8 positions matching TRBD1. The length of the CDR3 is 10 residues. Looked up from germline, CDR1 is DFQATT and CDR2 is SNEGSKA (reference sequence). The CDR3 loop reads CRPGTGEAFF. Here the CDR3 DNA reads TGCAGACCCGGGACAGGTGAAGCTTTCTTT.

The table lists this clone with a few counts. The chain couples TRBV4-1 to TRBJ2-1; a possible D gene is TRBD2 (5 bases). V lost 4 bases and J 3 bases, leaving 13 bases between the germline ends. Germline-derived CDR1 and CDR2 are MGHRA and YSYEKL. This CDR3 contains 15 residues. The CDR3 loop is CASSLNYRDYNEQFF. CDR3 nucleotide sequence: TGCGCCAGCAGCCTAAACTACCGGGACTACAATGAGCAGTTCTTC.

The chain combines TRBV13 with TRBJ2-3; TRBD2 matches 8 bases. Germline CDR1 is PRHDT and CDR2 is FYEKMQ (reference sequence). The CDR3 runs to 16 residues. V dropped 6 bases and J dropped 3; count of bases not matched to a gene: 11. For the CDR3, the DNA is TGTGCCAGCAGTTCCTTGAGCGGGAGTGCGACAGATACGCAGTATTTT. This gives the protein CASSSLSGSATDTQYF.

This chain uses TRBV5-4 with TRBJ2-2; no definite D call. The CDR3 spans 12 residues. Germline V gene lookup returns CDR1 SGHNT and CDR2 YYREEE (reference sequence). V lost 0 bases, J lost 10 bases, and 7 bases lay in between. The CDR3 is CASSLESLELFF. The CDR3 DNA reads as TGTGCCAGCAGCTTGGAATCTCTGGAGCTGTTTTTT. Full variable domain (missing parts from reference TRBV5-4 and TRBJ2-2): ETGVTQSPTHLIKTRGQQVTLRCSSQSGHNTVSWYQQALGQGPQFIFQYYREEENGRGNFPPRFSGLQFPNYSSELNVNALELDDSALYLCASSLESLELFFGEGSRLTVL.

This clone was observed once. This rearrangement joins TRBV28 to TRBJ1-2; D call uncertain. Trimming removed 5 bases at V and 4 bases at J, with 11 bases between. The germline gives CDR1 MDHEN, CDR2 SYDVKM. The CDR3 totals 13 residues. CDR3 residues: CASSPSKVYGYTF. As DNA, the CDR3 is TGTGCCAGCAGTCCATCCAAGGTCTATGGCTACACCTTC.

In DNA, the CDR3 is TGTGCCAGCAGTTCCACGGCGAACACCCCCTACGAGCAGTACTTC. It encodes CASSSTANTPYEQYF. V and J are TRBV7-9 and TRBJ2-7; D is undetermined. Germline CDR1 SEHNR, CDR2 FQNEAQ (reference sequence). This CDR3 contains 15 residues. The V end lost 6 bases, the J end lost 2 bases, and 17 bases lay between the germline ends.

CDR3 protein: CSVVQVSDTQYF. The DNA of the CDR3 is TGCAGCGTTGTTCAGGTATCGGATACGCAGTATTTT. The chain couples TRBV29-1 to TRBJ2-3; no reliable D call. The CDR3 contains 12 residues. V was clipped by 4 bases and J by 6 bases, with 11 bases between them. The germline V gene encodes CDR1 SQVTM and CDR2 ANQGSEA.

This chain uses TRBV2 with TRBJ2-7; a weak D match, TRBD2 (5 bases). The CDR3 sequence is 12 residues long. CDR1 is SNHLY, CDR2 FYNNEI, per germline. The ends were cut back, 4 bases at V and 4 bases at J, with 8 bases in the middle. The CDR3, as DNA: TGTGCCAGCAGTGTTTCGGGGTACGAGCAGTACTTC. As protein: CASSVSGYEQYF.

Concerning this clone itself: At the DNA level, this CDR3 is encoded by other sequences in the same sample as well. The chain links TRBV5-1 to TRBJ2-7, with no clear D. Germline V gene lookup returns CDR1 SGHRS and CDR2 YFSETQ. V lost 0 bases to trimming and J lost 3 bases, with 1 base between them. This CDR3 is built from 11 residues. CDR3 loop: CASSLGYEQYF. CDR3 DNA sequence: TGCGCCAGCAGCTTGGGCTACGAGCAGTACTTC.

The chain uses TRBV9 and TRBJ2-3, with D unresolved. V lost 0 bases, J lost 4 bases, and 3 bases lay in between. Germline V gene data show CDR1 as SGDLS and CDR2 as YYNGEE. This CDR3 is built from 12 residues. CDR3 residues: CASSVVPDTQYF. The DNA of the CDR3 is TGTGCCAGCAGCGTAGTACCAGATACGCAGTATTTT. The full variable domain, rest sourced from reference TRBV9 and TRBJ2-3, is DSGVTQTPKHLITATGQRVTLRCSPRSGDLSVYWYQQSLDQGLQFLIQYYNGEERAKGNILERFSAQQFPDLHSELNLSSLELGDSALYFCASSVVPDTQYFGPGTRLTVL.

This chain links TRBV6-1 with TRBJ2-5; D ambiguous. Trimming stripped 4 bases from V and 2 bases from J, with 8 bases between. The CDR3 sequence is 13 residues long. CDR1 MNHNS and CDR2 SASEGT come from the germline V gene. The DNA of the CDR3 is TGTGCCAGCAGTGCGGGCAGACAAGAGACCCAGTACTTC. It codes for CASSAGRQETQYF.

V usage is TRBV4-3 and J usage is TRBJ1-3, with D unresolved. Trimming stripped 1 base from V and 2 bases from J, with 12 bases between. The CDR3 spans 16 residues. Per the germline V gene, CDR1 is LGHNA and CDR2 is YSLEER. The DNA for the CDR3 is TGCGCCAGCAGCCAAGGACACGTGATTGCTGGAAACACCATATATTTT. Amino acid sequence: CASSQGHVIAGNTIYF.

The chain is built from TRBV19 and TRBJ2-7; a weak D match, TRBD1 (6 bases). V lost 5 bases and J 5 bases, leaving 16 bases between the germline ends. The germline V gene encodes CDR1 LNHDA and CDR2 SQIVND (reference sequence). The CDR3 length is 14 residues. CDR3 protein: CASSGDGAGDEQYF. The DNA for the CDR3 is TGTGCCAGTAGTGGGGATGGGGCAGGGGACGAGCAGTACTTC. The full variable domain, rest sourced from reference TRBV19 and TRBJ2-7, is DGGITQSPKYLFRKEGQNVTLSCEQNLNHDAMYWYRQDPGQGLRLIYYSQIVNDFQKGDIAEGYSVSREKKESFPLTVTSAQKNPTAFYLCASSGDGAGDEQYFGPGTRLTVT.

The J gene is TRBJ1-5, the V gene TRBV27, with unresolved D. Germline V lookup: CDR1 MNHEY, CDR2 SMNVEV (reference sequence). The CDR3 is 14 residues long. The ends were cut back, 2 bases at V and 1 base at J, with 6 bases in the middle. This CDR3 is CASSLIGSNQPQHF. CDR3 sequence (DNA): TGTGCCAGCAGTTTAATTGGCAGCAATCAGCCCCAGCATTTT.

The J gene is TRBJ2-6, the V gene TRBV25-1, with D perhaps TRBD1 (6 bases). The CDR3 spans 15 residues. V was clipped by 4 bases and J by 3 bases, with 10 bases between them. Germline loops: CDR1 MGHDK, CDR2 SYGVNS. The DNA of the CDR3 is TGTGCCAGCAGTGGGTGGGACAATGGGGCCAACGTCCTGACTTTC. Protein: CASSGWDNGANVLTF.

The chain employs TRBV5-1 and TRBJ1-2, with 8 nucleotides matching TRBD1. The CDR3 is made up of 14 amino acids. After removal of 4 bases from V and 3 bases from J, the junction contained 5 bases not matched to a gene. The V gene's germline CDR1 is SGHRS and CDR2 YFSETQ. Here the CDR3 reads CASSPQGGDYGYTF. CDR3 sequence (DNA): TGCGCCAGCAGCCCACAGGGGGGGGACTATGGCTACACCTTC.